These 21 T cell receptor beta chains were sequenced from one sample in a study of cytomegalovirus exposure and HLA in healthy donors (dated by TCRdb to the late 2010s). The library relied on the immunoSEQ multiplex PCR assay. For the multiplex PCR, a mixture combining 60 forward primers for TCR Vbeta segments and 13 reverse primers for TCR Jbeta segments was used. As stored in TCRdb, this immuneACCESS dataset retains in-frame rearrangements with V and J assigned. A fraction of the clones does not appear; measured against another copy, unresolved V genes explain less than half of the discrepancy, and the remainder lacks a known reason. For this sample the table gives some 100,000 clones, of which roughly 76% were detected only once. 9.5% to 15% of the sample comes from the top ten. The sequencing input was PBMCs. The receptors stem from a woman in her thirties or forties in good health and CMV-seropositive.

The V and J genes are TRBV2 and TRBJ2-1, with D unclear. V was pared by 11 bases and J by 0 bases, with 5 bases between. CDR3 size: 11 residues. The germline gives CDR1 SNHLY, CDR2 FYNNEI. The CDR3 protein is CASCSYNEQFF. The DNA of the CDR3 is TGTGCCTCTTGCTCCTACAATGAGCAGTTCTTC. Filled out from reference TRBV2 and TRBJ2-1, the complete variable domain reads EPEVTQTPSHQVTQMGQEVILRCVPISNHLYFYWYRQILGQKVEFLVSFYNNEISEKSEIFDDQFSVERPDGSNFTLKIRSTKLEDSAMYFCASCSYNEQFFGPGTRLTVL.

The CDR3, as DNA: TGTGCCAGCAGCAAGACAGGGGGCGAAGAGACCCAGTACTTC. Amino acids: CASSKTGGEETQYF. The chain uses TRBV13 and TRBJ2-5; TRBD1 aligns across 10 bases. Trimming cost V 5 bases and J 3 bases; bases outside gene matches: 3. The germline V gene has CDR1 PRHDT and CDR2 FYEKMQ (reference sequence). This CDR3 has 14 residues.

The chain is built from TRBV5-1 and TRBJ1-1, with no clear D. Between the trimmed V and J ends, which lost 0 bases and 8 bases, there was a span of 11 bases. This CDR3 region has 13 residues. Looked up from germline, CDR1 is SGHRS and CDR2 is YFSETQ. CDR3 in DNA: TGCGCCAGCAGCTTGGGTTCGGTGGTCGAAGCTTTCTTT. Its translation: CASSLGSVVEAFF.

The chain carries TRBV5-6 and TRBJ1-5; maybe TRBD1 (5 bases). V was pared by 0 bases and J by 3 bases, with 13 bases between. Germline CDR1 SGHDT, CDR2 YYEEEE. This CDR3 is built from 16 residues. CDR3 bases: TGTGCCAGCAGCTTGGGTGGACACACTAACAATCAGCCCCAGCATTTT. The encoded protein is CASSLGGHTNNQPQHF.

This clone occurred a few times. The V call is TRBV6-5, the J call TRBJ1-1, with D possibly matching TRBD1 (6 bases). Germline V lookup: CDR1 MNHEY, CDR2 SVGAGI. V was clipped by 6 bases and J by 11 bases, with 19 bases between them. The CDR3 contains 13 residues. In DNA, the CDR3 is TGTGCCAGCAGCCCAGTTCAGGGGTTGCGCGCTTTCTTT. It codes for CASSPVQGLRAFF.

The CDR3 DNA reads as TGTGCCTGGAGTGTACCTGGGGGCTTTGGCTACACCTTC. Its protein product is CAWSVPGGFGYTF. The chain carries TRBV30 and TRBJ1-2; weak D call: TRBD1 (6 bases). The CDR3 extends over 13 amino acids. Germline assignment: CDR1 GTSNPN and CDR2 SVGIG (reference sequence). The V end was cut by 0 bases, the J end by 7 bases, with 12 bases between.

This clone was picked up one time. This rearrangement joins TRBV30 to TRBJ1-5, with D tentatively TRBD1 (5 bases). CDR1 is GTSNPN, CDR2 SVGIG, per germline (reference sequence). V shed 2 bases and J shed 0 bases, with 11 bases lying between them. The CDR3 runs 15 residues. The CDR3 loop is CAWSLGGDSNQPQHF. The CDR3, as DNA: TGTGCCTGGAGTTTGGGGGGGGATAGCAATCAGCCCCAGCATTTT.

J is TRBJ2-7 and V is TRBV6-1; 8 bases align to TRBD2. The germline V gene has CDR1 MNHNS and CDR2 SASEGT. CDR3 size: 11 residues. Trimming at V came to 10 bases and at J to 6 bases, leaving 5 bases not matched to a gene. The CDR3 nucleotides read TGTGCCACCCGGGAGGGGACCGAGCAGTACTTC. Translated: CATREGTEQYF.

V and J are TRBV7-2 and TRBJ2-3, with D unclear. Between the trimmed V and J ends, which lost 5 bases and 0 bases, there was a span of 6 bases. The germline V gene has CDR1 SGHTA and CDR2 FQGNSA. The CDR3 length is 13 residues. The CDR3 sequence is CASSPTSTDTQYF. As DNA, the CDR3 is TGTGCCAGCAGCCCCACAAGCACAGATACGCAGTATTTT.

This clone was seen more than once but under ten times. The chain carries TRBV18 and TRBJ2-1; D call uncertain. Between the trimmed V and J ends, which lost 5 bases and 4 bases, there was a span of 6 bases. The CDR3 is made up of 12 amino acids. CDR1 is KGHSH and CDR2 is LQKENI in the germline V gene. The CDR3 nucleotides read TGTGCCAGCTCATCCTATTACAATGAGCAGTTCTTC. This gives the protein CASSSYYNEQFF.

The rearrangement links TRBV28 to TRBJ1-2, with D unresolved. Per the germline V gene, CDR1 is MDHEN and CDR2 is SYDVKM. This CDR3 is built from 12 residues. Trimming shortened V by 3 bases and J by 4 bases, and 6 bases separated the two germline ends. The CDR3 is CASSLSGYGYTF. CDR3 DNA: TGTGCCAGCAGTTTGAGCGGCTATGGCTACACCTTC.

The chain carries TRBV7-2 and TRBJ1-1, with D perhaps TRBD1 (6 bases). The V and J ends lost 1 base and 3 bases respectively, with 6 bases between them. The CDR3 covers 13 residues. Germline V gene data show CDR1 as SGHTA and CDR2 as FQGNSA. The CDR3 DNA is TGTGCCAGCAGCTTAGACAGGGACACTGAAGCTTTCTTT. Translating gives CASSLDRDTEAFF.

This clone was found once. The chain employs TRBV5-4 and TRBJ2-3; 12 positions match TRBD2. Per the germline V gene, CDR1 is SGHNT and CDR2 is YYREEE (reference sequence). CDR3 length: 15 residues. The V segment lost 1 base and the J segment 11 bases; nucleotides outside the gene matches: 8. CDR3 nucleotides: TGTGCCAGCAGCTTGATACTAGCGGGGGGCGGGGAGCAGTATTTT. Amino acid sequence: CASSLILAGGGEQYF.

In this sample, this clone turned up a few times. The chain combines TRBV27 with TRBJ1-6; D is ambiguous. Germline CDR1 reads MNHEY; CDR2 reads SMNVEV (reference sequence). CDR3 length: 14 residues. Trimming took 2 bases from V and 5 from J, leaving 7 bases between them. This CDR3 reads CASSLGANNSPLHF. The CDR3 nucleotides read TGTGCCAGCAGTTTAGGAGCCAATAATTCACCCCTCCACTTT.

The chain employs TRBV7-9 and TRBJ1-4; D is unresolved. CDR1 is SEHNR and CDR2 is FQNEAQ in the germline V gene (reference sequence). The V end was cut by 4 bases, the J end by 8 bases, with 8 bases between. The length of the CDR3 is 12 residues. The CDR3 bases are TGTGCCAGCAGCTCCCCGGGAGAAAAACTGTTTTTT. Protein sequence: CASSSPGEKLFF.

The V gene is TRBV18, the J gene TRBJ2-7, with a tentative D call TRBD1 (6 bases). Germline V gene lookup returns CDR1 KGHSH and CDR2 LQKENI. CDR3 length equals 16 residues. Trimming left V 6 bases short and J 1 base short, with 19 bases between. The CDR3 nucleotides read TGTGCCAGCTCTCAGAACCCAGGGGCCGGATCCTACGAGCAGTACTTC. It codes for CASSQNPGAGSYEQYF. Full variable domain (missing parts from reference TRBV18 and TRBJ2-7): NAGVMQNPRHLVRRRGQEARLRCSPMKGHSHVYWYRQLPEEGLKFMVYLQKENIIDESGMPKERFSAEFPKEGPSILRIQQVVRGDSAAYFCASSQNPGAGSYEQYFGPGTRLTVT.

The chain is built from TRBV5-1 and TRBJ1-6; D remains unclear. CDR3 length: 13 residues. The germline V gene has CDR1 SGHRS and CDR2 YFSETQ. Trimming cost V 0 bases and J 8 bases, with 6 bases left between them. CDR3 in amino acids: CASSLAGYSPLHF. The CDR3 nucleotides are TGCGCCAGCAGCTTGGCCGGGTATTCACCCCTCCACTTT.

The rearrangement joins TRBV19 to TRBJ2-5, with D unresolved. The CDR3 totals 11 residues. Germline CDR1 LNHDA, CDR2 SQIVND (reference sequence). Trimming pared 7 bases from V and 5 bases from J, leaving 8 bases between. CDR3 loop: CASNTPETQYF. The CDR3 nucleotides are TGTGCCAGTAACACCCCGGAGACCCAGTACTTC.

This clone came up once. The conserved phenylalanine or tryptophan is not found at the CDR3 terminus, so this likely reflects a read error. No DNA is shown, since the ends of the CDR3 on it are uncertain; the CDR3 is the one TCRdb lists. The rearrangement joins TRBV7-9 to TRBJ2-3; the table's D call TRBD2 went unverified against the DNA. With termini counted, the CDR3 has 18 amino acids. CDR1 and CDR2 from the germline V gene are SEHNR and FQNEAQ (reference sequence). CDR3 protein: CASSLRLAGGQGLAPGFV.

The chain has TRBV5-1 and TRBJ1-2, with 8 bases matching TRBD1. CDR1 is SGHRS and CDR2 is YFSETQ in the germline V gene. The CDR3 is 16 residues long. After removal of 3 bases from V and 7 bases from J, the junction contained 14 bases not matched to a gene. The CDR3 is CASSSRGTGSFSGYTF. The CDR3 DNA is TGCGCCAGCAGCTCCCGGGGGACAGGCTCCTTCAGTGGCTACACCTTC.

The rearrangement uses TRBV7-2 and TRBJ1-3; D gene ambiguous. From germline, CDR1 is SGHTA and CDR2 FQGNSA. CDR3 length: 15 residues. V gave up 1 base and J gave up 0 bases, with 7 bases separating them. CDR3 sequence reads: CASSLVQFSGNTIYF. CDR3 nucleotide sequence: TGTGCCAGCAGCTTAGTACAGTTCTCTGGAAACACCATATATTTT.